A selection of T cell receptor beta chains follows, all from one sample in a study of response to subunit inactivated influenza vaccine. TCRdb reprocessed the RT-PCR reads via MiXCR and lists one record per CDR3 protein. There are roughly 700,000 distinct CDR3 sequences in the sample; approximately 15% occur only once, and 6.5% to 8.5% lies in the top ten. The sample in question was PBMCs from blood, obtained 14 days before vaccination. Source of these receptors: a man aged 50-59 years who received an inactivated influenza vaccine. The conserved cysteine and the conserved F or W are not part of the CDR3 here. The size field is filled for only some rows; it gives once, few, many or a size class.

ATSSLWGDQETQY,few,TRBV15
AISESGTYEQY,.,TRBV10-3
AISDAAGGITEAF,.,TRBV10-3
ASSIDALAGFLSNEQF,.,TRBV27
ASSATGTVDTQY,few,TRBV11-2
ATSRGGVGGTNTEAF,.,TRBV15
SANAARGNQPQH,.,TRBV20-1
ASSPRRSMNTEAF,.,TRBV12-3/TRBV12-4
ASSLSTRTGGYYEQY,once,TRBV5-1
ASSYSTGYEQF,few,TRBV6-6
AWSLTVGGYT,few,TRBV30
ASSWMTSGAYNEQF,few,TRBV5-1
ASSHPPGTEQF,few,TRBV14
ASSKQGFDGSYSYEQY,.,TRBV18
ASSVAFGGRGEQF,.,TRBV9
ASRLAGGNTGELF,many,TRBV6-1
ASSAGQGSYGYT,many,TRBV9
ASSREHYNEQF,.,TRBV5-1
ASSVDRGTTSEQY,few,TRBV9
ASSAGTVAGNTIY,.,TRBV19
ASSQIGQNEKLF,few,TRBV4-1
ASSLRVQGAGYYEQY,many,TRBV5-5
ASSFTGQEETQY,many,TRBV12-3/TRBV12-4
ASSLRDRAPEQY,.,TRBV5-5
ASSLYRQNTEAF,.,TRBV7-2
ASSLSRDIPEQY,few,TRBV27
SARDRAWETQY,few,TRBV20-1
ASSFLAGVRDTGELF,few,TRBV7-2
ASSSRDGFYEQY,few,TRBV27
ASSQGSNGGHEQY,many,TRBV4-2
ASSPAARADTQY,few,TRBV7-2
AISESRTNTGELS,.,TRBV10-3
ASSQDKLQETQY,few,TRBV4-3